The rows below give T cell receptor beta chains drawn from one sample of a study of blood T cell repertoires in COVID-19. Repertoires were generated with immunoSEQ multiplex PCR, while TCRdb's copy carries only in-frame clones and drops some. The table lists approximately 470,000 clones, 80% to 90% of them singletons. Sequenced sample: peripheral blood. The receptors shown here come from a human donor in a cohort sampled during active COVID-19. CDR3s include the opening cysteine and the closing phenylalanine or tryptophan. The D gene is left open where the match is weak. Clone size, where shown, is once, few, many, or a class for clones that have expanded.

v_gene	abundance	d_gene	j_gene	CDR3nt	CDR3aa
TRBV9	-	TRBD2	TRBJ2-1	TGTGCCAGCAGCGTAGAAACCGGGACTAGCGGGAGTTTTGGCAATGAGCAGTTCTTC	CASSVETGTSGSFGNEQFF
TRBV30	-	TRBD2	TRBJ2-1	TGTGCCTGGAGTGTAGGACTAGCGGGAGGGAGGAACAATGAGCAGTTCTTC	CAWSVGLAGGRNNEQFF
TRBV30	-	TRBD1	TRBJ2-4	TGTGCCTGGGTCCCTGGGACAGGGGGGGGGTTAGCCAAAAACATTCAGTACTTC	CAWVPGTGGGLAKNIQYF
TRBV2	-	-	TRBJ2-7	TGTGCCAGCAGTCCGTCCTCCTACGAGCAGTACTTC	CASSPSSYEQYF
TRBV28	-	TRBD1	TRBJ2-7	TGTGCCAGCAGTTTAGGGACAGAGAATCACTACGAGCAGTACTTC	CASSLGTENHYEQYF
TRBV7-8	-	-	TRBJ1-2	TGTGCCAGCGTCCCAGGGACACTTAACTATGGCTACACCTTC	CASVPGTLNYGYTF
TRBV4-1	-	-	TRBJ1-3	TGCGCCAGCAGACCCGACATCTCTGGAAACACCATATATTTT	CASRPDISGNTIYF
TRBV18	-	TRBD2	TRBJ2-4	TGTGCCAGCTCACCTTCCACTAGCGGGAGGGAAAACATTCAGTACTTC	CASSPSTSGRENIQYF
TRBV30	few	-	TRBJ1-1	TGTGCCTGGAGAGGTTCGGGGGGTGAAGCTTTCTTT	CAWRGSGGEAFF
TRBV20-1	once	TRBD1	TRBJ2-7	TGCAGTGCTAGTTCGGGGACAGGGAAGCCCTACGAGCAGTACTTC	CSASSGTGKPYEQYF
TRBV27	-	TRBD1	TRBJ2-6	TGTGCCAGCAGGCCCGGACAGGGGGTCCCTGGGGCCAACGTCCTGACTTTC	CASRPGQGVPGANVLTF
TRBV19	-	TRBD1	TRBJ1-5	TGTGCCAGTACCCTGGGGTACGGGACAGGGGGCAATCAGCCCCAGCATTTT	CASTLGYGTGGNQPQHF
TRBV7-2	-	-	TRBJ1-6	TGTGCCAGCAGCTACAAAGGCGGAGATAATTCACCCCTCCACTTT	CASSYKGGDNSPLHF
TRBV24-1	-	TRBD2	TRBJ2-1	TGTGCCACCAGTGATAAGGGACTAGCGGGCAATGAGCAGTTCTTC	CATSDKGLAGNEQFF
TRBV7-2	-	TRBD1	TRBJ1-1	TGTGCCAGCAGCCCAACCCCGACAGGGATGACTGAAGCTTTCTTT	CASSPTPTGMTEAFF
TRBV9	once	-	TRBJ2-2	TGTGCCAGCAGCGGGAGGGGGCCCGACACCGGGGAGCTGTTTTTT	CASSGRGPDTGELFF
TRBV6-6	-	TRBD1	TRBJ2-7	TGTGCCAGCAGTCACGGACAGGGGAGCGAGCAGTACTTC	CASSHGQGSEQYF
TRBV29-1	-	-	TRBJ2-5	TGCAGCGTTGCTTGGGCGGGGACTGGCCAAGAGACCCAGTACTTC	CSVAWAGTGQETQYF
TRBV19	once	-	TRBJ1-1	TGTGCCAGTAGTATGACCAGGGAAACTGAAGCTTTCTTT	CASSMTRETEAFF
TRBV27	few	-	TRBJ1-5	TGTGCCAGCAGTCACCGACGGGGGGATAGCAATCAGCCCCAGCATTTT	CASSHRRGDSNQPQHF
TRBV28	-	-	TRBJ1-1	TGTGCCAGCAGCCCGCCTAAGGGGGTCCGCACTGAAGCTTTCTTT	CASSPPKGVRTEAFF
TRBV6-6	-	TRBD1	TRBJ1-2	TGTGCCAGCAGTAATACGGGACAGGGAACCAACTATGGCTACACCTTC	CASSNTGQGTNYGYTF
TRBV4-2	-	-	TRBJ2-5	TGTGCCAGCAGCCAAACCTCGACCGCGGGAGAGACCCAGTACTTC	CASSQTSTAGETQYF